A single T cell receptor (beta chain) is shown here with its context. As yet, its antigen is unknown. Germline V lookup: CDR1 SGHNT, CDR2 YYREEE (reference sequence). The CDR3 runs 14 residues. V was shortened by 0 bases and J by 5 bases, with 11 bases between the two germline ends. TCRbeta library preparation incorporated unique molecular identifiers. TCRdb re-called the PCR reads with MiXCR, one entry per CDR3 protein. Of roughly 120,000 distinct CDR3 sequences in the sample, more than 20% were seen once. These data are taken from a study of T-cell reconstitution after alpha-beta-depleted transplantation in children. Regarding the study as a whole: It was newly produced T cells that mostly accounted for T-cell counts and diversity one year after transplant. TCRbeta diversity was high at day 60 in some patients (a result of surviving recipient T cells and thymic progenitors). There were reportedly several hundred expanded graft clones from which alpha-beta T cells came about two months after transplant.

The chain recombines TRBV5-4 with TRBJ2-5; D gene unclear. Sequencing used PBMCs, mostly from graft donor cells, obtained 180 days after TCRalphabeta/CD19-depleted stem cell transplant. This receptor was obtained from a male patient aged 2-15 years who had a stem cell transplant for chronic granulomatous disease, so the T cells may come from the graft donor. The CDR3 DNA is TGTGCCAGCAGCTTGGCTGGCGGTGTGGAGACCCAGTACTTC. Its translation is CASSLAGGVETQYF. Full variable domain (missing parts from reference TRBV5-4 and TRBJ2-5): ETGVTQSPTHLIKTRGQQVTLRCSSQSGHNTVSWYQQALGQGPQFIFQYYREEENGRGNFPPRFSGLQFPNYSSELNVNALELDDSALYLCASSLAGGVETQYFGPGTRLLVL.